Below are 22 T cell receptor beta chains sequenced from a single sample in a study of T cells in Graves' hyperthyroidism and ophthalmopathy (dated by TCRdb to the late 2010s). The library was made by multiplex PCR. Sequencing took place on an Illumina HiSeq 2000. Amplification of TCR beta CDR3 regions was carried out from RNA transcripts. The first round of RT-PCR for the TCR CDR3 was performed with the HTBI primer set and the Qiagen OneStep RT-PCR kit. TCRdb itself trimmed the public reads at Q25 with fastp, ran MiXCR and retained productive beta chains. A single entry per CDR3 protein holds the most common genes and DNA from its merged rows. The sample contains about 420,000 distinct CDR3 sequences, less than 20% of them found a single time. 7.7% of the sample belongs to the ten largest clones. Input material: blood. Receptors originate from a woman between 18 and 30 years old with Graves' hyperthyroidism.

The CDR3 DNA follows: TGTGCCAGCAGTTTAGGGAGACAGTTGTTCCACGAAGCTTTCTTT. It codes for CASSLGRQLFHEAFF. The chain carries TRBV12-3 or TRBV12-4 and TRBJ1-1, with D possibly matching TRBD1 (5 bases). V was trimmed by 1 base and J by 8 bases, leaving 17 bases between them. This CDR3 spans 15 amino acids.

This clonotype was counted at least ten times. J is TRBJ1-5 and V is TRBV6-1, with D possibly matching TRBD1 (5 bases). The CDR3 is 16 residues long. Between the trimmed V and J ends, which lost 1 base and 7 bases, there was a span of 17 bases. Germline CDR1 is MNHNS and CDR2 is SASEGT. CDR3 residues: CASSEEVTGRIQPQHF. The DNA of the CDR3 is TGTGCCAGCAGTGAAGAGGTAACGGGACGCATACAGCCCCAGCATTTT.

The J gene is TRBJ1-4, the V gene TRBV6-1, with a possible D match to TRBD1 (6 bases). V lost 6 bases and J lost 8, with 16 bases in between. Germline-derived CDR1 and CDR2 are MNHNS and SASEGT. The CDR3 loop spans 14 amino acids. The chain's CDR3 is CASRSTGYREKLFF. The CDR3 DNA reads as TGTGCCAGCAGGTCTACAGGGTACCGCGAAAAACTGTTTTTT.

This clonotype was counted at least ten times. This chain uses TRBV9 with TRBJ2-1, with 7 bases that match TRBD2. Germline CDR1 and CDR2: SGDLS and YYNGEE. This CDR3 comprises 15 residues. The trim removed 0 bases at V and 4 bases at J, leaving 4 bases unmatched. CDR3 amino acids: CASSVAPAGYNEQFF. For the CDR3, the DNA is TGTGCCAGCAGCGTAGCTCCAGCGGGATACAATGAGCAGTTCTTC.

The chain uses TRBV7-9 and TRBJ1-3, with D hard to call. Germline values: CDR1 SEHNR, CDR2 FQNEAQ (reference sequence). The CDR3 extends over 14 amino acids. Trimming pared 5 bases from V and 2 bases from J, leaving 10 bases between. DNA for the CDR3: TGTGCCAGCAGCCCCGGTCCACCTGGAAACACCATATATTTT. Its translation is CASSPGPPGNTIYF.

In its sample, this clonotype was seen many times. The chain is built from TRBV6-1 and TRBJ1-2; 9 bases agree with TRBD1. CDR3 length: 14 amino acids. V was clipped by 6 bases and J by 6 bases; unmatched bases: 8. Germline lookup yields CDR1 MNHNS and CDR2 SASEGT. As DNA, the CDR3 is TGTGCCAGCAGGCAGACAGGGGGAGCTCATGGCTACACCTTC. This encodes CASRQTGGAHGYTF.

The table lists this clonotype with many counts. The J gene is TRBJ2-3, the V gene TRBV28; no firm D call. The CDR3 spans 15 residues. Germline CDR1 is MDHEN and CDR2 is SYDVKM. V was clipped by 1 base and J by 0 bases, with 8 bases between them. This CDR3 reads CASSLSRLSTDTQYF. Written as DNA, the CDR3 is TGTGCCAGCAGTTTATCCCGTCTCAGCACAGATACGCAGTATTTT.

This chain connects TRBV12-3 or TRBV12-4 to TRBJ1-1; 7 bases are a match to TRBD1. This CDR3 has 14 residues. V gave up 10 bases and J gave up 0 bases; unmatched junction bases: 8. CDR3 sequence reads: CAISQGTMNTEAFF. In nucleotides, the CDR3 is TGTGCCATCTCACAGGGGACAATGAACACTGAAGCTTTCTTT.

This clonotype occurred many times. The chain has TRBV10-3 and TRBJ2-1, with a possible D match to TRBD1 (6 bases). The CDR3 runs 16 residues. The ends were cut back, 4 bases at V and 8 bases at J, with 21 bases in the middle. CDR1 and CDR2 (germline): ENHRY, SYGVKD. The CDR3 sequence: CAISGKTGINSDEQFF. Written as DNA, the CDR3 is TGTGCCATCAGTGGCAAGACAGGAATCAACTCCGATGAGCAGTTCTTC.

This chain joins TRBV29-1 and TRBJ2-1; 10 nucleotides align to TRBD1. This CDR3 region has 14 residues. In germline, CDR1 is SQVTM, CDR2 ANQGSEA. V shed 7 bases and J 3 bases; nucleotides not matched to a gene: 6. CDR3 bases: TGCAGCGCCCGACAGGGGGCTGACTACAATGAGCAGTTCTTC. This encodes CSARQGADYNEQFF.

This chain links TRBV6-1 with TRBJ1-2, with 7 bases matching TRBD1. With 6 bases clipped from V and 4 bases from J, the junction kept 14 bases outside the gene matches. The CDR3 loop spans 16 amino acids. The V gene's germline CDR1 is MNHNS and CDR2 SASEGT. The DNA for the CDR3 is TGTGCCAGCAGAGAAAAGAACAGGGGTCTCGGCTATGGCTACACCTTC. It translates to CASREKNRGLGYGYTF.

V gene TRBV19 combines with J gene TRBJ2-3; D possibly corresponds to TRBD2 (6 bases). The CDR3 loop spans 15 amino acids. The V gene lost 5 bases and the J gene lost 6 bases, with 18 bases spanning the gap. The germline V gene encodes CDR1 LNHDA and CDR2 SQIVND (reference sequence). CDR3 coding DNA: TGTGCCAGTAGTCCCAGCGGCGGGGAAGGGGATACGCAGTATTTT. Its protein product is CASSPSGGEGDTQYF. The variable domain in full, completed from reference TRBV19 and TRBJ2-3, reads DGGITQSPKYLFRKEGQNVTLSCEQNLNHDAMYWYRQDPGQGLRLIYYSQIVNDFQKGDIAEGYSVSREKKESFPLTVTSAQKNPTAFYLCASSPSGGEGDTQYFGPGTRLTVL.

About this clonotype: A read error may explain this, as a much larger clone is one base away. The chain is built from TRBV11-3 and TRBJ2-2; D is perhaps TRBD2 (5 bases). CDR3 length: 12 amino acids. The germline V gene has CDR1 SGHNT and CDR2 YENEEA. CDR3 residues: CASSVGAGEPFF. The DNA of the CDR3 is TGTGCCAGCAGCGTGGGAGCCGGGGAGCCGTTTTTT.

CDR3 DNA: TGTGCCAGCGCTTTCTGGGCGGGTGGACCCTTCTCCTACAATGAGCAGTTCTTC. Translating it yields CASAFWAGGPFSYNEQFF. The chain has TRBV28 and TRBJ2-1; a possible D gene is TRBD2 (5 bases). Per the germline V gene, CDR1 is MDHEN and CDR2 is SYDVKM. V was shortened by 8 bases and J by 0 bases, with 23 bases between the two germline ends. The CDR3 spans 18 residues. The whole variable domain, filled in from reference TRBV28 and TRBJ2-1, reads DVKVTQSSRYLVKRTGEKVFLECVQDMDHENMFWYRQDPGLGLRLIYFSYDVKMKEKGDIPEGYSVSREKKERFSLILESASTNQTSMYLCASAFWAGGPFSYNEQFFGPGTRLTVL.

This clonotype was detected a few times. The chain is built from TRBV5-4 and TRBJ2-7; D is perhaps TRBD1 or TRBD2 (5 bases each). Germline V gene data show CDR1 as SGHNT and CDR2 as YYREEE (reference sequence). V was pared by 4 bases and J by 2 bases, with 13 bases between. There are 14 residues in the CDR3. In DNA form, the CDR3 reads TGTGCCAGCAGCGGGGACGACAGTACCTACGAGCAGTACTTC. This sequence encodes CASSGDDSTYEQYF. Based on the CDR3 plus reference TRBV5-4 and TRBJ2-7, the full variable domain is ETGVTQSPTHLIKTRGQQVTLRCSSQSGHNTVSWYQQALGQGPQFIFQYYREEENGRGNFPPRFSGLQFPNYSSELNVNALELDDSALYLCASSGDDSTYEQYFGPGTRLTVT.

In its sample, this clonotype was seen many times. The rearrangement uses TRBV7-3 and TRBJ2-1; D gene ambiguous. This CDR3 has 15 residues. The germline V and J ends were trimmed by 5 bases and 0 bases, with 11 bases remaining between them. Germline V lookup: CDR1 SGHTA, CDR2 FQGTGA. The CDR3 DNA sequence: TGTGCCAGCAGCCCCGATACGAGCTCCTACAATGAGCAGTTCTTC. This codes for CASSPDTSSYNEQFF. Complete variable domain (other parts from reference TRBV7-3 and TRBJ2-1): GAGVSQTPSNKVTEKGKYVELRCDPISGHTALYWYRQSLGQGPEFLIYFQGTGAADDSGLPNDRFFAVRPEGSVSTLKIQRTERGDSAVYLCASSPDTSSYNEQFFGPGTRLTVL.

There are many counts of this clonotype. The chain couples TRBV5-1 to TRBJ2-2, with D uncertain. This CDR3 spans 16 amino acids. Trimming shortened V by 3 bases and J by 3 bases, and 15 bases separated the two germline ends. The germline V gene has CDR1 SGHRS and CDR2 YFSETQ. Written as DNA, the CDR3 is TGCGCCAGCAGCTGGACCGCCCGCCCCCACACCGGGGAGCTGTTTTTT. Encoded protein: CASSWTARPHTGELFF.

This clonotype was counted ten times or more. The gene calls are TRBV7-8 and TRBJ1-6; D is unclear. The V end was cut by 3 bases, the J end by 0 bases, with 6 bases between. The CDR3 loop spans 15 amino acids. Germline V gene sequence: CDR1 SGHVS, CDR2 FQNEAQ. CDR3 residues: CASSFHDSYNSPLHF. The DNA for the CDR3 is TGTGCCAGCAGCTTTCACGACTCCTATAATTCACCCCTCCACTTT.

This clonotype was seen at least ten times. The chain carries TRBV29-1 and TRBJ2-7, with D perhaps given as TRBD1 or TRBD2 (5 bases each). The CDR3 has 13 amino acids. V lost 6 bases, J lost 0 bases, and 12 bases lay in between. Germline loops: CDR1 SQVTM, CDR2 ANQGSEA. Here the CDR3 reads CSVGDSFSYEQYF. Here the CDR3 DNA reads TGCAGCGTGGGAGACAGCTTCTCCTACGAGCAGTACTTC.

This clonotype has a count of ten or more. The rearrangement links TRBV2 to TRBJ1-5; 8 bases align to TRBD1. The V segment lost 8 bases and the J segment 7 bases; nucleotides outside the gene matches: 4. The CDR3 loop spans 12 amino acids. Germline CDR1 is SNHLY and CDR2 is FYNNEI. The CDR3: CASGQGRQPQHF. In nucleotides, the CDR3 is TGTGCCAGCGGACAGGGAAGGCAGCCCCAGCATTTT.

In this sample, this clonotype turned up many times. The rearrangement uses TRBV6-1 and TRBJ2-2; the match to TRBD2 covers 10 bases. V shed 5 bases, J shed 3 bases, and the junction held 9 bases outside the gene matches. Looked up from germline, CDR1 is MNHNS and CDR2 is SASEGT. This CDR3 region has 17 residues. Here the CDR3 DNA reads TGTGCCAGCAGTTGGGGCCTAGCGGGAGTTCACACCGGGGAGCTGTTTTTT. It encodes CASSWGLAGVHTGELFF.

V usage is TRBV6-9 and J usage is TRBJ2-2; 9 bases fit TRBD1. There are 17 residues in the CDR3. CDR1 and CDR2 (germline): MNHGY, SVAAGI. Trimming cost V 4 bases and J 5 bases; bases outside gene matches: 11. CDR3 in amino acids: CASSFPLAGTGTGELFF. The DNA for the CDR3 is TGTGCCAGCAGTTTCCCCCTCGCCGGGACAGGGACCGGGGAGCTGTTTTTT.